This TCR beta chain was recorded in a study of radiotherapy plus CTLA-4 blockade in lung cancer. The wider study: In about 20% of patients, objective responses were seen; 30% to 35% had disease control.

About this clone itself: As yet, its antigen is unknown.

Findings and caveats of the study: Radiotherapy with ipilimumab was followed by blood expansion of tumor-derived clones. In blood, early T cell clone dynamics reportedly predicted response best, together with interferon-beta.

The V gene lost 4 bases and the J gene lost 2 bases, with 9 bases spanning the gap. Germline V gene data show CDR1 as MNHEY and CDR2 as SVGAGI. This CDR3 has 13 amino acids. With ipilimumab providing CTLA-4 blockade, focal radiation was administered to patients who had chemo-refractory metastatic non-small-cell lung cancer. Sequencing was performed with immunoSEQ multiplex PCR; in TCRdb, only in-frame clones are kept and a portion is missing. Counted here are under 65,000 clones, roughly 79% occurring once; the ten biggest clones make up over 6%. This specimen consisted of peripheral blood, obtained from a patient treated with radiotherapy plus ipilimumab. The sequence was obtained from a human donor with non-small cell lung cancer whose response to radiotherapy plus ipilimumab could not be evaluated. The chain is built from TRBV6-5 and TRBJ2-7, with D tentatively TRBD2 (5 bases). The CDR3 DNA reads TGTGCCAGCAGTTCGCCGGGAACCTACGAGCAGTACTTC. This translates into CASSSPGTYEQYF.